The subject of this entry is one T cell receptor (beta chain). The data were taken from a study of preoperative IRX-2 immunotherapy in early breast cancer. Treatment: preoperative locoregional IRX-2 cytokine immunotherapy. Patients received preoperative, locoregional IRX-2 cytokine immunotherapy in a phase Ib study. Repertoires were generated with immunoSEQ multiplex PCR, while TCRdb's copy carries only in-frame clones and drops some. Among tens of thousands of clones listed, roughly 90% were seen once. Germline values: CDR1 LNHNV, CDR2 YYDKDF (reference sequence). The ends were cut back, 2 bases at V and 3 bases at J, with 13 bases in the middle. The length of the CDR3 is 15 residues.

This receptor was obtained from a human donor with breast cancer. The sequencing used tumor tissue, collected after IRX-2 immunotherapy. V usage is TRBV15 and J usage is TRBJ1-2; D gene ambiguous. CDR3 amino acids: CATSRQRSGHYGYTF. CDR3 in DNA: TGTGCCACCAGCAGACAACGTTCGGGTCACTATGGCTACACCTTC.